The next 8 T cell receptor beta chains were all read from a single sample in a study of blood T cell repertoires in COVID-19. Profiling relied on immunoSEQ multiplex PCR, and the TCRdb table lists in-frame clones only, not all of them. The table records about 62,000 clones, approximately 90% of them present only once. The sequenced sample was peripheral blood. The receptors derive from a woman aged 60-75 years with COVID-19, enrolled during active disease.

V usage is TRBV27 and J usage is TRBJ1-4; TRBD1 aligns across 8 bases. V lost 5 bases, J lost 0 bases, and 11 bases stayed unmatched. Germline V CDR1 and CDR2: MNHEY, SMNVEV (reference sequence). This CDR3 comprises 18 residues. CDR3 sequence: CASSRAGGYFATNEKLFF. CDR3 nucleotides: TGTGCCAGCAGTCGGGCAGGGGGCTATTTCGCAACTAATGAAAAACTGTTTTTT. The full variable domain, rest sourced from reference TRBV27 and TRBJ1-4, is EAQVTQNPRYLITVTGKKLTVTCSQNMNHEYMSWYRQDPGLGLRQIYYSMNVEVTDKGDVPEGYKVSRKEKRNFPLILESPSPNQTSLYFCASSRAGGYFATNEKLFFGSGTQLSVL.

This sequence joins TRBV7-9 and TRBJ1-6, with D unresolved. The CDR3 has 16 residues. V lost 4 bases to trimming and J lost 9 bases, with 19 bases between them. The germline V gene encodes CDR1 SEHNR and CDR2 FQNEAQ (reference sequence). CDR3 sequence: CASSYLTRCGRSPLHF. In nucleotides, the CDR3 is TGTGCCAGCAGCTACTTGACAAGGTGTGGGCGTTCACCCCTCCACTTT.

The chain links TRBV3-1 (or the pseudogene TRBV3-2) to TRBJ1-2; 8 nucleotides agree with TRBD1. This CDR3 contains 14 residues. With V trimmed by 4 bases and J by 6 bases, 7 bases remained unmatched. In germline, CDR1 is LGHDT, CDR2 YNNKEL (reference sequence). The CDR3 coding sequence is TGTGCCAGCAGCCCTTTCCGGACAGGGAATGGCTACACCTTC. Its protein product is CASSPFRTGNGYTF.

The V and J genes are TRBV5-5 and TRBJ1-2; 7 nucleotides line up with TRBD1. With 3 bases clipped from V and 8 bases from J, the junction kept 10 bases outside the gene matches. Germline lookup yields CDR1 SGHKS and CDR2 YYEKEE (reference sequence). The length of the CDR3 is 14 residues. The CDR3 bases are TGTGCCAGCAGCTCCCAAAAGGGGGCCGGCGGCTACACCTTC. This gives the protein CASSSQKGAGGYTF.

The chain uses TRBV24-1 and TRBJ2-1; TRBD2 matches 13 bases. Per the germline V gene, CDR1 is KGHDR and CDR2 is SFDVKD. V gave up 4 bases and J gave up 7 bases; unmatched junction bases: 6. The CDR3 contains 16 residues. The CDR3 sequence: CATSDILAGGPNEQFF. In DNA form, the CDR3 reads TGTGCCACCAGTGACATACTAGCGGGAGGGCCGAATGAGCAGTTCTTC.

The chain recombines TRBV7-9 with TRBJ1-1; 7 nucleotides line up with TRBD1. CDR3 length: 15 amino acids. The V and J ends lost 5 bases and 2 bases, in that order; junction bases with no gene match: 8. Germline CDR1 and CDR2: SEHNR and FQNEAQ (reference sequence). The CDR3 protein is CASSDETGSNTEAFF. CDR3 DNA sequence: TGTGCCAGCAGCGATGAGACAGGGTCTAACACTGAAGCTTTCTTT. Variable domain in full (rest from reference TRBV7-9 and TRBJ1-1): DTGVSQNPRHKITKRGQNVTFRCDPISEHNRLYWYRQTLGQGPEFLTYFQNEAQLEKSRLLSDRFSAERPKGSFSTLEIQRTEQGDSAMYLCASSDETGSNTEAFFGQGTRLTVV.

This chain uses TRBV9 with TRBJ2-7; 11 positions match TRBD1. CDR1 and CDR2 from the germline V gene are SGDLS and YYNGEE. CDR3 length: 16 amino acids. With 4 bases clipped from V and 3 bases from J, the junction kept 9 bases outside the gene matches. CDR3: CASSPQGGTGGYEQYF. Written as DNA, the CDR3 is TGTGCCAGCAGCCCCCAAGGAGGGACAGGGGGCTACGAGCAGTACTTC.

V gene TRBV4-3 combines with J gene TRBJ2-1; 15 nucleotides line up with TRBD2. Germline values: CDR1 LGHNA, CDR2 YSLEER. The J segment lost 4 bases and the V segment lost 3 bases, leaving 16 bases of the junction unmatched. This CDR3 contains 21 residues. The CDR3 bases are TGCGCCAGCAGCCAGGTCCTTACCGGGACTAGCGGGAGGTCCCATTACAATGAGCAGTTCTTC. It codes for CASSQVLTGTSGRSHYNEQFF.